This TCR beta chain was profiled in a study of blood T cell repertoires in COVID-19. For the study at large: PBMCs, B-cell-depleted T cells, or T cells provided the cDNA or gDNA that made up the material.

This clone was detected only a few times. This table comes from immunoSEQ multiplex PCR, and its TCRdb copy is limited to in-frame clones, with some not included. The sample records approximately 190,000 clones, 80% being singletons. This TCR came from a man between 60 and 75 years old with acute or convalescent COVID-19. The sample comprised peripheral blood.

The CDR3 DNA reads TGTGCCAGCAGGGACAGGGGCTCCTATAATTCACCCCTCCACTTT. Protein sequence: CASRDRGSYNSPLHF. The genes are TRBV3-1 (or the pseudogene TRBV3-2) and TRBJ1-6; 9 nucleotides line up with TRBD1. Germline lookup yields CDR1 LGHDT and CDR2 YNNKEL (reference sequence). The CDR3 runs to 15 residues. V gave up 6 bases and J gave up 0 bases; unmatched junction bases: 0.